The rows below give T cell receptor beta chains drawn from one sample of a study of Graves' ophthalmopathy and Graves' hyperthyroidism. TCRdb re-called the multiplex PCR reads through MiXCR, storing one row per CDR3 protein. The sample has about 220,000 distinct CDR3 sequences; about 22% are singletons. Sequenced sample: peripheral blood. The receptors here all came from a woman aged 50 to 60 with Graves' ophthalmopathy. Both conserved end residues are part of each CDR3. A D gene is named only where the DNA matches it firmly. The size of a clone is reported for some rows only, either as once, few or many, or as a class for expanded clones.

cdr3_length clone_size j_call v_call d_call cdr3_nt cdr3_aa
14 many TRBJ2-5 TRBV10-1 - TGCGCCAGCAGTGAGGCTACAGGGATGGAGACCCAGTACTTC CASSEATGMETQYF
16 many TRBJ1-6 TRBV6-5 - TGTGCCAGCAGTTACTCGTTAGCAGGGTCTAGGTCACCCCTCCACTTT CASSYSLAGSRSPLHF
14 few TRBJ2-2 TRBV14 - TGTGCCAGCAGCCAAGTTCTCAACACCGGGGAGCTGTTTTTT CASSQVLNTGELFF
14 many TRBJ1-1 TRBV27 - TGTGCCAGCAGTTTTCAGGGGAGGAACACTGAAGCTTTCTTT CASSFQGRNTEAFF
15 many TRBJ2-6 TRBV19 - TGTGCCAGTACCCATACCGGGGCCGGGGCCAACGTCCTGACTTTC CASTHTGAGANVLTF
14 many TRBJ2-5 TRBV6-5 TRBD2 TGTGCCAGCAGTTTGGAAGCGGGAACCGGGACCCAGTACTTC CASSLEAGTGTQYF
12 - TRBJ1-5 TRBV6-2/TRBV6-3 - TGTGCCAGCAGTTATAGCCAGGAGCCCCAGCATTTT CASSYSQEPQHF
21 - TRBJ1-3 TRBV18 - TGTGCCAGCTCACCAAGGCTGGCAAGCGGTATACCGGCCGCCCAAGGAAACACCATATATTTT CASSPRLASGIPAAQGNTIYF
17 many TRBJ1-2 TRBV28 - TGTGCCAGCAGCCCACTCGCGGACAGAAAGATTAACTATGGCTACACCTTC CASSPLADRKINYGYTF
16 many TRBJ2-2 TRBV15 - TGTGCCACCCATGATACGGGACAAAAGAACACCGGGGAGCTGTTTTTT CATHDTGQKNTGELFF
14 many TRBJ2-5 TRBV20-1 - TGCAGTGCTAGTTCAGGTCAGAGACAAGAGACCCAGTACTTC CSASSGQRQETQYF
15 many TRBJ2-2 TRBV11-2 TRBD1 TGTGCCAGCAGCTTCGGACAGGGGATGTCCGGGGAGCTGTTTTTT CASSFGQGMSGELFF
13 many TRBJ2-1 TRBV12-3/TRBV12-4 TRBD2 TGTGCCAGCAGTTCTACTAGCGAGAATGAGCAGTTCTTC CASSSTSENEQFF
14 many TRBJ1-1 TRBV12-3/TRBV12-4 TRBD1 TGTGCCAGCAGACTGACAGGGCTGAACACTGAAGCTTTCTTT CASRLTGLNTEAFF
14 - TRBJ1-1 TRBV24-1 - TGTGCCACCAGGCCCGGGGAAGAAAACACTGAAGCTTTCTTT CATRPGEENTEAFF
16 - TRBJ1-6 TRBV5-1 TRBD1 TGCGCCAGCAGCCCGGACAGGGGTAGTGATAATTCACCCCTCCACTTT CASSPDRGSDNSPLHF
14 - TRBJ1-6 TRBV6-1 TRBD1 TGTGCCAGCAGCCTACGGGACAGAGATTCACCCCTCCACTTT CASSLRDRDSPLHF
14 many TRBJ1-2 TRBV5-1 - TGCGCCAGCAGCTTGGAGGCCGTTAACTATGGCTACACCTTC CASSLEAVNYGYTF
11 many TRBJ1-2 TRBV29-1 - TGCAGCGTCGGACAGAACTATGGCTACACCTTC CSVGQNYGYTF
11 many TRBJ2-7 TRBV6-5 - TGTGCCGCAAGCCGGGGCTACGAGCAGTACTTC CAASRGYEQYF
16 - TRBJ1-1 TRBV27 - TGTGCCAGCAGTCCCACAAGGGCAGATCGATCCACTGAAGCTTTCTTT CASSPTRADRSTEAFF
12 many TRBJ2-7 TRBV20-1 TRBD2 TGCAGTGCTGGGGGGACTAGCTACGAGCAGTACTTC CSAGGTSYEQYF
12 many TRBJ2-7 TRBV7-9 - TGTGCCAGCAGCATCCGCGGGGTCGAGCAGTACTTC CASSIRGVEQYF
13 many TRBJ1-1 TRBV30 TRBD1 TGTGCCTGGAGTGTAAGGACAGGGACCGAAGCTTTCTTT CAWSVRTGTEAFF
15 many TRBJ2-7 TRBV7-2 - TGTGCCAGCAGCTTAGTCGGTGACACAACCTACGAGCAGTACTTC CASSLVGDTTYEQYF
13 many TRBJ2-5 TRBV30 - TGTGCCTGGAGTGACGGCAGGGAGGAGACCCAGTACTTC CAWSDGREETQYF
18 many TRBJ2-7 TRBV12-3/TRBV12-4 TRBD1 TGTGCCAGCAGACAAGCCCCCTTCCGGGACAGGGCCAGTTACGAGCAGTACTTC CASRQAPFRDRASYEQYF
14 many TRBJ2-3 TRBV6-1 - TGTGCCAGCACCAAGGACTGGCAAGGAGATACGCAGTATTTT CASTKDWQGDTQYF
15 - TRBJ2-7 TRBV6-5 TRBD2 TGTGCCAGCAGTTTAAGCGGGAGGGCCTTATACGAGCAGTACTTC CASSLSGRALYEQYF
14 many TRBJ1-1 TRBV20-1 - TGCAGTGCTCCACAGGGTAACATGAACACTGAAGCTTTCTTT CSAPQGNMNTEAFF
18 few TRBJ1-1 TRBV5-1 - TGCGCCAGCAGCTGGAGATTGACAGCCCAGGAGAAAAACACTGAAGCTTTCTTT CASSWRLTAQEKNTEAFF
14 many TRBJ2-2 TRBV20-1 - TGCAGTGACGGGACTGGGACGAACACCGGGGAGCTGTTTTTT CSDGTGTNTGELFF
13 - TRBJ2-5 TRBV25-1 - TGTGCCAGCAGTGAGGGGGCCGGGGAGACCCAGTACTTC CASSEGAGETQYF
11 - TRBJ1-2 TRBV28 - TGTGCCAGCAGTTCGATGCGTGGCTACACCTTC CASSSMRGYTF
13 - TRBJ2-5 TRBV6-1 TRBD1 TGTGCCAGCAGCCAGACAGGGAGAGAGACCCAGTACTTC CASSQTGRETQYF
15 - TRBJ1-5 TRBV9 - TGTGCCAGCAGCGTAGGAGGGGGGAAGGATCAGCCCCAGCATTTT CASSVGGGKDQPQHF
17 many TRBJ2-2 TRBV12-3/TRBV12-4 TRBD2 TGTGCCAGCAGTTTATCTCTAGCGGGAGCCTACACCGGGGAGCTGTTTTTT CASSLSLAGAYTGELFF
17 many TRBJ1-1 TRBV5-1 TRBD1 TGCGCCAGCAGCTGGGGAGGGGACAGCCAATACAACACTGAAGCTTTCTTT CASSWGGDSQYNTEAFF
13 many TRBJ2-2 TRBV28 TRBD1 TGTGCCAGCACGACAGGGGCCACCGGGGAGCTGTTTTTT CASTTGATGELFF
17 few TRBJ2-7 TRBV19 TRBD2 TGTGCCAGTAGTACCTCCTGGGTAGCGGGAACCTCCTACGAGCAGTACTTC CASSTSWVAGTSYEQYF
13 few TRBJ2-5 TRBV5-1 TRBD1 TGCGCCAGCAGCGGGACAGCACAAGAGACCCAGTACTTC CASSGTAQETQYF
17 few TRBJ2-5 TRBV5-4 - TGTGCCAGCAGCCCCAGACTAGGGCGACCTCGTCAAGAGACCCAGTACTTC CASSPRLGRPRQETQYF
15 many TRBJ2-7 TRBV20-1 TRBD1 TGCAGTGCTAGGGACAGGGTATCTCTCGCCTACGAGCAGTACTTC CSARDRVSLAYEQYF
15 - TRBJ2-7 TRBV10-3 - TGTGCCATCAGTGAGGGGTCCACACCTGGGTACGAGCAGTACTTC CAISEGSTPGYEQYF
13 - TRBJ2-5 TRBV6-2/TRBV6-3 - TGTGCCAGCAGTTCGGGGGGCGGCGAGACCCAGTACTTC CASSSGGGETQYF
15 - TRBJ2-5 TRBV20-1 TRBD1 TGCAGTGCTGGAAACGGACAGGGGGTAGCGGAGACCCAGTACTTC CSAGNGQGVAETQYF
15 - TRBJ1-2 TRBV6-2/TRBV6-3 - TGTGCCAGCAGCGACGGGTCGACGGGGAACTATGGCTACACCTTC CASSDGSTGNYGYTF
14 many TRBJ2-5 TRBV20-1 TRBD2 TGCAGTGCAACTACTAGCGGGAGTTGGGAGACCCAGTACTTC CSATTSGSWETQYF
12 many TRBJ2-7 TRBV10-3 - TGTGCCATCAGCACCGGGACCTACGAGCAGTACTTC CAISTGTYEQYF
15 - TRBJ2-2 TRBV11-2 - TGTGCCAGCCGGATTCCGGTCGGCGAAAGGGGGGAGCTGTTTTTT CASRIPVGERGELFF
16 many TRBJ1-6 TRBV6-1 - TGTGCCAGCAGTCCATTTCGACCTGGGAAGAACTCACCCCTCCACTTT CASSPFRPGKNSPLHF
17 - TRBJ2-5 TRBV5-1 TRBD2 TGCGCCAGCAGCTCGGCGGGACTAGCAGAAACCTCGGGGACCCAGTACTTC CASSSAGLAETSGTQYF
15 many TRBJ1-5 TRBV12-3/TRBV12-4 - TGTGCCAGCAGTTTAATTGGGGGGGTGGTTCAGCCCCAGCATTTT CASSLIGGVVQPQHF
14 many TRBJ1-5 TRBV2 - TGTGCCAGCACCGGAGTGGGGATGAATCAGCCCCAGCATTTT CASTGVGMNQPQHF
14 many TRBJ1-2 TRBV6-5 - TGTGCCAGCAGTTACATTTCAGGGATTAATGGCTACACCTTC CASSYISGINGYTF